Below, one T cell receptor (beta chain) is given with its context. Its antigen is unknown. Assay used: immunoSEQ multiplex PCR; TCRdb lists only in-frame clones, some missing. Of 70,000 to 80,000 clones listed, 70% to 90% are singletons. The data originate from a study of T cell responses to AZD1222 COVID-19 vaccine. Study-wide findings and caveats: Without day 14 samples, only post-peak T cell repertoires were studied.

The germline V and J ends were trimmed by 2 bases and 5 bases, with 12 bases remaining between them. Per the germline V gene, CDR1 is SGHVS and CDR2 is FQNEAQ. This CDR3 spans 15 amino acids. The origin of this receptor is an adult in good health. This specimen was peripheral blood, taken on day 0 of AZD1222 vaccination. The chain combines TRBV7-8 with TRBJ2-2; tentative D call: TRBD2 (6 bases). CDR3 nucleotides: TGTGCCAGCAGCTTATTTGGGGACTTTACCGGGGAGCTGTTTTTT. The encoded protein is CASSLFGDFTGELFF.